This TCR beta chain was sequenced for a study of T cell responses to AZD1222 COVID-19 vaccine. Study details: Combined were second doses at about 4 or about 12 weeks.

Study-wide findings and caveats: Clonal diversity may have been underestimated, and the donors were mostly white British, with more females than males. Spike-specific TCR breadth and depth went up after people got two AZD1222 doses. Reportedly, nearly half the spike-specific TCRs target unmutated variant regions.

TCRdb keeps only in-frame clones here, not all; method: immunoSEQ multiplex PCR. Among more than 65,000 clones, approximately 87% were seen once, and the ten largest hold 7%. Germline CDR1 reads MGHRA; CDR2 reads YSYEKL. J lost 5 bases, V lost 2 bases, and 7 bases had no gene match. CDR3 length equals 15 residues. This clone turned up a few times. Its antigen is not identified. The chain couples TRBV4-1 to TRBJ1-1, with 8 bases identical to TRBD1. Sample: peripheral blood, taken on day 0 of AZD1222 vaccination. The clonotype comes from an adult in good health. The CDR3 DNA is TGCGCCAGCAGCCAATCCTTCAGGGGGCGGACTGAAGCTTTCTTT. Amino acids: CASSQSFRGRTEAFF.